Listed below are T cell receptor beta chains from one sample, sequenced in a study of blood T cell repertoires in COVID-19. Clones were read by immunoSEQ multiplex PCR, and TCRdb kept only the in-frame ones, dropping some. This table has 200,000 to 250,000 clones, over 75% appearing once. Sequenced material: PBMCs or T cells enriched from blood (not recorded which). The receptors here all came from a man aged 25-40 years with acute COVID-19. CDR3s include the opening cysteine and the closing phenylalanine or tryptophan. A D gene is named only where the DNA matches it firmly. Some rows have no size entry. The others give once, few or many, or a class for an expanded clone.

j_call	d_call	v_call	clone_size	cdr3_aa	cdr3_nt
TRBJ1-2	.	TRBV19	.	CASSLRGRGYGYTF	TGTGCCAGTAGCCTAAGGGGACGGGGGTATGGCTACACCTTC
TRBJ2-1	.	TRBV3-1/TRBV3-2	.	CASSQDLTGGNEQFF	TGTGCCAGCAGCCAAGATTTGACAGGCGGCAATGAGCAGTTCTTC
TRBJ1-1	.	TRBV4-1	.	CASSQVGSAGEAFF	TGCGCCAGCAGCCAAGTAGGGTCTGCGGGTGAAGCTTTCTTT
TRBJ2-7	TRBD1	TRBV12-3/TRBV12-4	.	CASRRQGYEQYF	TGTGCCAGCAGGCGACAGGGATACGAGCAGTACTTC
TRBJ2-3	TRBD1	TRBV5-1	.	CASSKGQNTDTQYF	TGCGCCAGCAGCAAGGGACAGAACACAGATACGCAGTATTTT
TRBJ1-1	TRBD1	TRBV12-3/TRBV12-4	.	CASSPGGTEAFF	TGTGCCAGCAGTCCAGGGGGCACTGAAGCTTTCTTT
TRBJ2-7	TRBD1	TRBV4-1	.	CASSQGRQGAYEQYF	TGCGCCAGCAGCCAGGGTCGACAGGGGGCCTACGAGCAGTACTTC
TRBJ1-6	TRBD1	TRBV30	.	CAWKGTGKNSPLHF	TGTGCCTGGAAAGGGACAGGCAAAAATTCACCCCTCCACTTT
TRBJ1-2	.	TRBV9	.	CASSHSEINYGYTF	TGTGCCAGCAGCCACAGTGAGATTAACTATGGCTACACCTTC
TRBJ1-1	TRBD1	TRBV18	.	CASSPTDRGGGLSFF	TGTGCCAGCTCACCTACGGACAGGGGAGGGGGATTGTCTTTCTTT
TRBJ2-5	TRBD1	TRBV19	.	CASRTGGSETQYF	TGTGCCAGTAGGACAGGGGGCTCGGAGACCCAGTACTTC
TRBJ1-4	.	TRBV19	.	CASSIEWFNEKLFF	TGTGCCAGTAGTATCGAGTGGTTTAATGAAAAACTGTTTTTT
TRBJ2-1	TRBD2	TRBV19	.	CASSITSGTSFYEQFF	TGTGCCAGTAGTATTACCTCCGGGACTAGCTTCTATGAGCAGTTCTTC
TRBJ1-5	.	TRBV6-5	.	CASSPRVVSNQPQHF	TGTGCCAGCAGTCCGCGCGTTGTGAGCAATCAGCCCCAGCATTTT
TRBJ1-2	.	TRBV3-1/TRBV3-2	.	CASSQEQDPSDYGYTF	TGTGCCAGCAGCCAAGAACAGGACCCTTCAGACTATGGCTACACCTTC
TRBJ1-6	.	TRBV6-1	.	CASSEAPPNSPLHF	TGTGCCAGCAGTGAGGCCCCACCGAATTCACCCCTCCACTTT
TRBJ1-5	TRBD1	TRBV19	.	CATLDRGRGNNQPQHF	TGTGCCACCCTGGACAGGGGGCGAGGTAATAATCAGCCCCAGCATTTT
TRBJ2-7	TRBD1	TRBV29-1	.	CSVGQGGYEQYF	TGCAGCGTTGGACAGGGGGGATACGAGCAGTACTTC
TRBJ2-5	.	TRBV12-3/TRBV12-4	few	CASSLVRETQYF	TGTGCCAGCAGTTTAGTTAGAGAGACCCAGTACTTC
TRBJ2-7	.	TRBV9	.	CASSVLASSYEQYF	TGTGCCAGCAGCGTACTGGCCTCCTCCTACGAGCAGTACTTC
TRBJ1-3	.	TRBV6-5	.	CASSHLGGGGNTIYF	TGTGCCAGCAGTCATTTGGGGGGGGGTGGAAACACCATATATTTT
TRBJ1-1	.	TRBV18	.	CASSRLGQGMLSRAFF	TGTGCCAGCTCACGCTTAGGGCAGGGGATGTTAAGTAGAGCTTTCTTT
TRBJ1-1	.	TRBV5-4	.	CASGQQGMNTEAFF	TGTGCCAGCGGTCAACAGGGAATGAACACTGAAGCTTTCTTT
TRBJ1-2	.	TRBV7-3	.	CASSLTGGDYGYTF	TGTGCCAGCAGCTTAACAGGGGGGGACTATGGCTACACCTTC
TRBJ2-7	TRBD1	TRBV19	few	CASQVTGGSYEQYF	TGTGCCAGTCAAGTAACAGGGGGCTCGTACGAGCAGTACTTC
TRBJ2-5	TRBD2	TRBV4-2	.	CASSQGGLAGGAETQYF	TGTGCCAGCAGCCAAGGAGGACTAGCGGGGGGAGCAGAGACCCAGTACTTC
TRBJ1-5	.	TRBV6-1	few	CASSESTTYQPQHF	TGTGCCAGCAGTGAATCGACGACATATCAGCCCCAGCATTTT
TRBJ1-2	TRBD1	TRBV3-1/TRBV3-2	.	CASSQDDRGRGYTF	TGTGCCAGCAGCCAAGATGACAGGGGGCGAGGCTACACCTTC
TRBJ1-1	TRBD1	TRBV5-1	.	CASTPSTGSSTEAFF	TGCGCCAGCACCCCTTCGACAGGGTCGAGCACTGAAGCTTTCTTT
TRBJ2-3	.	TRBV6-2/TRBV6-3	.	CASSYSSGADTQYF	TGTGCCAGCAGTTACTCCTCGGGGGCAGATACGCAGTATTTT
TRBJ2-7	TRBD1	TRBV27	once	CASSYRDRGTAEQYF	TGTGCCAGCAGTTACCGGGACAGGGGCACCGCCGAGCAGTACTTC
TRBJ2-1	.	TRBV4-1	.	CASSHQGSYNEQFF	TGCGCCAGCAGCCACCAGGGGTCCTACAATGAGCAGTTCTTC
TRBJ2-2	TRBD1	TRBV7-7	.	CASSPDRDYTGELFF	TGTGCCAGCAGTCCGGACAGGGATTACACCGGGGAGCTGTTTTTT
TRBJ1-3	TRBD1	TRBV5-1	.	CASSLAGGPRNTIYF	TGCGCCAGCAGCCTGGCAGGGGGCCCGCGAAACACCATATATTTT
TRBJ1-5	.	TRBV19	.	CASSSPGVSNQPQHF	TGTGCCAGTAGTTCCCCAGGGGTAAGCAATCAGCCCCAGCATTTT
TRBJ1-3	.	TRBV2	few	CASSGNLASSGNTIYF	TGTGCCAGCAGTGGTAATCTCGCGAGCTCTGGAAACACCATATATTTT
TRBJ2-7	TRBD2	TRBV4-2	.	CASSQDPSGGLYEQYF	TGTGCCAGCAGCCAAGATCCTAGCGGGGGGCTCTACGAGCAGTACTTC
TRBJ2-5	.	TRBV13	.	CASSLGGIIQETQYF	TGTGCCAGCAGCTTAGGCGGGATAATACAAGAGACCCAGTACTTC
TRBJ2-2	TRBD1	TRBV28	.	CASSSYIGQGNTGELFF	TGTGCCAGCAGTTCTTATATCGGACAGGGTAACACCGGGGAGCTGTTTTTT
TRBJ2-2	.	TRBV28	.	CASSPLIRDRWREELFF	TGTGCCAGCAGCCCGTTGATTAGGGACAGATGGAGGGAGGAGCTGTTTTTT
TRBJ1-1	TRBD1	TRBV29-1	few	CSVRRQGNTEAFF	TGCAGCGTTCGGAGACAGGGGAACACTGAAGCTTTCTTT
TRBJ2-4	.	TRBV2	.	CASSVSGPNIQYF	TGTGCCAGCAGTGTATCGGGTCCAAACATTCAGTACTTC
TRBJ2-3	.	TRBV23-1	.	CASSQSTNTDTQYF	TGCGCCAGCAGTCAATCAACAAACACAGATACGCAGTATTTT
TRBJ1-2	TRBD1	TRBV11-2	once	CASSQNPQGADYGYTF	TGTGCCAGCAGCCAGAACCCCCAGGGGGCGGACTATGGCTACACCTTC
TRBJ1-2	TRBD1	TRBV6-4	medium-sized	CASSDGQGASGYTF	TGTGCCAGCAGTGACGGACAGGGGGCGAGTGGCTACACCTTC
TRBJ2-2	.	TRBV27	.	CASSFRQDRTGELFF	TGTGCCAGCAGTTTTAGACAGGACCGCACCGGGGAGCTGTTTTTT
TRBJ1-2	.	TRBV30	.	CAWSPTAARYGYTF	TGTGCCTGGAGCCCGACAGCCGCTCGCTATGGCTACACCTTC
TRBJ2-5	.	TRBV27	.	CASSHSGWETQYF	TGTGCCAGCAGCCACTCGGGGTGGGAGACCCAGTACTTC
TRBJ2-7	.	TRBV27	.	CASSLTAGSYEQYF	TGTGCCAGCAGTTTAACGGCGGGGTCCTACGAGCAGTACTTC
TRBJ2-7	TRBD2	TRBV3-1/TRBV3-2	few	CASSQAELAGIGEQYF	TGTGCCAGCAGCCAGGCCGAACTAGCGGGGATCGGTGAGCAGTACTTC
TRBJ1-6	TRBD1	TRBV7-9	.	CASSLTGQYSPLHF	TGTGCCAGCAGCCTGACAGGGCAGTATTCACCCCTCCACTTT
TRBJ1-6	.	TRBV19	.	CASSIPNSPLHF	TGTGCCAGTAGTATTCCGAATTCACCCCTCCACTTT
TRBJ1-6	.	TRBV28	.	CASSDNRVTLHF	TGTGCCAGCAGTGACAACAGGGTTACCCTCCACTTT
TRBJ1-1	.	TRBV14	few	CASSQDLAGITEAFF	TGTGCCAGCAGCCAAGATCTGGCAGGGATCACTGAAGCTTTCTTT
TRBJ2-1	.	TRBV15	.	CATSRDWGQGLFF	TGTGCCACCAGCAGAGATTGGGGGCAGGGTCTGTTCTTC